One sample yielded the 21 T cell receptor beta chains listed below, sequenced in a study of T cell responses to AZD1222 COVID-19 vaccine. Some clones are missing from TCRdb's copy, which holds only in-frame ones; the method was immunoSEQ multiplex PCR. The sample records tens of thousands of clones, 65% to 80% being singletons. Sample: peripheral blood, taken on day 0 of MenACWY control vaccination. These receptors were taken from an adult in good health.

This chain links TRBV30 with TRBJ2-5; 9 positions agree with TRBD2. Germline V gene data show CDR1 as GTSNPN and CDR2 as SVGIG (reference sequence). After removal of 2 bases from V and 5 bases from J, the junction contained 3 bases not matched to a gene. CDR3 length: 13 amino acids. CDR3 coding DNA: TGTGCCTGGAGTAGGACTAGCGCCGAGACCCAGTACTTC. It codes for CAWSRTSAETQYF.

The chain combines TRBV30 with TRBJ1-1; tentative D call: TRBD1 (5 bases). The CDR3 is 14 amino acids. CDR1 and CDR2 (germline): GTSNPN, SVGIG (reference sequence). Trimming removed 2 bases from V and 4 bases from J, with 14 bases in between. The CDR3 region has the DNA TGTGCCTGGAGTACAGGAGGGTATGCCACTGAAGCTTTCTTT. Amino acids: CAWSTGGYATEAFF.

The chain employs TRBV23-1 and TRBJ1-2; D remains unclear. TRBV23-1 is an open reading frame, and its role is uncertain. The CDR3 sequence is 11 residues long. The V gene lost 9 bases and the J gene lost 1 base, with 6 bases spanning the gap. CDR3 bases: TGCGCCAGGGAGTGTAACTATGGCTACACCTTC. Translated: CARECNYGYTF.

The chain has TRBV9 and TRBJ2-3, with D maybe TRBD2 (5 bases). The germline gives CDR1 SGDLS, CDR2 YYNGEE. The CDR3 runs 15 residues. The germline V and J ends were trimmed by 0 bases and 1 base, with 9 bases remaining between them. The CDR3 sequence: CASSVGPGGTDTQYF. The CDR3 DNA follows: TGTGCCAGCAGCGTAGGACCCGGGGGCACAGATACGCAGTATTTT.

The V call is TRBV5-5, the J call TRBJ1-1; 7 nucleotides align to TRBD1. Germline CDR1 SGHKS, CDR2 YYEKEE (reference sequence). This CDR3 contains 15 residues. V was pared by 4 bases and J by 5 bases, with 11 bases of the junction left unmatched. CDR3 coding DNA: TGTGCCAGCAGCACCCGATCGACAGGGAGAACTGAAGCTTTCTTT. It translates to CASSTRSTGRTEAFF.

The J gene is TRBJ1-2, the V gene TRBV2; D not resolved. The CDR3 covers 13 residues. V shed 2 bases and J shed 1 base, with 5 bases lying between them. Germline CDR1 SNHLY, CDR2 FYNNEI. The CDR3 sequence is CASSERVNYGYTF. In DNA form, the CDR3 reads TGTGCCAGCAGTGAACGGGTTAACTATGGCTACACCTTC.

The chain uses TRBV19 and TRBJ1-1; the D gene is possibly TRBD1 (5 bases). This CDR3 spans 13 amino acids. The germline V and J ends were trimmed by 5 bases and 4 bases, with 11 bases remaining between them. The germline V gene has CDR1 LNHDA and CDR2 SQIVND (reference sequence). CDR3 DNA sequence: TGTGCCAGTAGTGTCCAGGGCCTCACTGAAGCTTTCTTT. It yields the protein CASSVQGLTEAFF.

J is TRBJ1-5 and V is TRBV6-1, with D unclear. The CDR3 runs 15 residues. CDR1 is MNHNS, CDR2 SASEGT, per germline. Trimming pared 1 base from V and 2 bases from J, leaving 9 bases between. For the CDR3, the DNA is TGTGCCAGCAGTGAAGTCACATCTGGCAATCAGCCCCAGCATTTT. It translates to CASSEVTSGNQPQHF.

The chain couples TRBV4-1 to TRBJ1-6, with a possible D match to TRBD1 (5 bases). CDR3 length: 17 amino acids. V was trimmed by 0 bases and J by 5 bases, leaving 14 bases between them. Per germline, CDR1 MGHRA and CDR2 YSYEKL. This CDR3 is CASSQDPLAGNNSPLHF. Here the CDR3 DNA reads TGCGCCAGCAGCCAAGATCCCTTGGCAGGGAATAATTCACCCCTCCACTTT.

The CDR3 nucleotides read TGCGCCAGCAGCTTGACAGGGGAAGATGGCTACACCTTC. Encoded protein: CASSLTGEDGYTF. This sequence joins TRBV5-1 and TRBJ1-2; 7 bases are shared with TRBD1. V lost 1 base and J lost 6; bases outside the gene matches: 3. This CDR3 spans 13 amino acids. The germline V gene has CDR1 SGHRS and CDR2 YFSETQ.

CDR3 DNA sequence: TGTGCCAGCAGTGTGAGGGGGGGTGAGCAGTTCTTC. Amino acid sequence: CASSVRGGEQFF. The V and J genes are TRBV2 and TRBJ2-1; perhaps TRBD2 as D (7 bases). This CDR3 has 12 amino acids. The germline CDR1 and CDR2 sequences are SNHLY and FYNNEI. The V end was cut by 4 bases, the J end by 9 bases, with 10 bases between.

This chain uses TRBV28 with TRBJ1-5; no clear D gene. Deletions cut 1 base from V and 10 bases from J, with 11 bases between. The germline V gene encodes CDR1 MDHEN and CDR2 SYDVKM. The CDR3 covers 13 residues. CDR3 nucleotide sequence: TGTGCCAGCAGTTTATTAGCCCGAGGCCCCCAGCATTTT. This translates into CASSLLARGPQHF.

The chain employs TRBV5-1 and TRBJ1-1; D gene uncertain. CDR3 length: 14 residues. CDR1 and CDR2 from the germline V gene are SGHRS and YFSETQ. V lost 1 base and J lost 1, with 8 bases in between. CDR3 residues: CASSLNAANTEAFF. The CDR3 nucleotides read TGCGCCAGCAGCTTGAACGCCGCGAACACTGAAGCTTTCTTT.

V is TRBV3-1 (or the pseudogene TRBV3-2) and J is TRBJ2-3; D uncertain. The CDR3 is 13 amino acids. Per the germline V gene, CDR1 is LGHDT and CDR2 is YNNKEL (reference sequence). V was trimmed by 8 bases and J by 1 base, leaving 10 bases between them. The CDR3 region is CASGKTGTDTQYF. In DNA, the CDR3 is TGTGCCAGCGGGAAGACCGGCACAGATACGCAGTATTTT.

The chain carries TRBV30 and TRBJ2-1; D is unresolved. This CDR3 has 12 residues. Germline CDR1 is GTSNPN and CDR2 is SVGIG (reference sequence). Trimming took 0 bases from V and 7 from J, leaving 7 bases between them. The CDR3 DNA follows: TGTGCCTGGAGTGTGGGTTTAAATGAGCAGTTCTTC. It translates to CAWSVGLNEQFF. The variable domain in full, with the rest retrieved from reference TRBV30 and TRBJ2-1, is SQTIHQWPATLVQPVGSPLSLECTVEGTSNPNLYWYRQAAGRGLQLLFYSVGIGQISSEVPQNLSASRPQDRQFILSSKKLLLSDSGFYLCAWSVGLNEQFFGPGTRLTVL.

The chain joins TRBV18 to TRBJ1-1; D uncertain. Per germline, CDR1 KGHSH and CDR2 LQKENI. Trimming removed 4 bases from V and 6 bases from J, with 12 bases in between. The CDR3 runs 13 residues. This chain's CDR3 is CASSLELSAEAFF. DNA for the CDR3: TGTGCCAGCTCACTCGAATTATCTGCTGAAGCTTTCTTT.

By share, this clone ranks as medium-sized. The chain uses TRBV9 and TRBJ1-2, with TRBD1 as a possible D gene (6 bases). Looked up from germline, CDR1 is SGDLS and CDR2 is YYNGEE. The V end lost 0 bases, the J end lost 2 bases, and 11 bases lay between the germline ends. The CDR3 covers 15 residues. CDR3 in DNA: TGTGCCAGCAGCGTAGACCACAGGGTCAACTATGGCTACACCTTC. Translating it yields CASSVDHRVNYGYTF.

The chain couples TRBV5-1 to TRBJ2-2; 9 bases line up with TRBD2. With 7 bases clipped from V and 7 bases from J, the junction kept 14 bases outside the gene matches. Germline CDR1 reads SGHRS; CDR2 reads YFSETQ. The CDR3 runs 16 residues. This CDR3 is CASAPQLAGMNGELFF. CDR3 sequence (DNA): TGCGCCAGCGCCCCTCAACTAGCGGGCATGAACGGGGAGCTGTTTTTT.

The chain couples TRBV4-2 to TRBJ1-2; D gene uncertain. From germline, CDR1 is LGHNA and CDR2 YNFKEQ. V was pared by 0 bases and J by 2 bases, with 10 bases between. This CDR3 has 15 amino acids. Written as DNA, the CDR3 is TGTGCCAGCAGCCAAGAAAGAGGTGGGAACTATGGCTACACCTTC. Amino acid sequence: CASSQERGGNYGYTF.

V gene TRBV3-1 (or the pseudogene TRBV3-2) combines with J gene TRBJ2-1, with 12 bases matching TRBD2. The length of the CDR3 is 16 residues. The germline V gene encodes CDR1 LGHDT and CDR2 YNNKEL (reference sequence). The ends lost 4 bases at V and 8 bases at J; junction bases unmatched: 9. In DNA, the CDR3 is TGTGCCAGCAGCCGGCTAGCGGGAGGGGCTGGGGATGAGCAGTTCTTC. Translation gives CASSRLAGGAGDEQFF.

The genes are TRBV10-1 and TRBJ2-5; 11 nucleotides line up with TRBD2. The CDR3 is made up of 15 amino acids. Germline CDR1 is WNHNN and CDR2 is SYGVQD (reference sequence). V trimming: 3 bases; J trimming: 4 bases; junction bases outside the gene matches: 4. The CDR3 is CASSDASGGRETQYF. CDR3 DNA: TGCGCCAGCAGTGATGCTAGCGGGGGGCGAGAGACCCAGTACTTC.